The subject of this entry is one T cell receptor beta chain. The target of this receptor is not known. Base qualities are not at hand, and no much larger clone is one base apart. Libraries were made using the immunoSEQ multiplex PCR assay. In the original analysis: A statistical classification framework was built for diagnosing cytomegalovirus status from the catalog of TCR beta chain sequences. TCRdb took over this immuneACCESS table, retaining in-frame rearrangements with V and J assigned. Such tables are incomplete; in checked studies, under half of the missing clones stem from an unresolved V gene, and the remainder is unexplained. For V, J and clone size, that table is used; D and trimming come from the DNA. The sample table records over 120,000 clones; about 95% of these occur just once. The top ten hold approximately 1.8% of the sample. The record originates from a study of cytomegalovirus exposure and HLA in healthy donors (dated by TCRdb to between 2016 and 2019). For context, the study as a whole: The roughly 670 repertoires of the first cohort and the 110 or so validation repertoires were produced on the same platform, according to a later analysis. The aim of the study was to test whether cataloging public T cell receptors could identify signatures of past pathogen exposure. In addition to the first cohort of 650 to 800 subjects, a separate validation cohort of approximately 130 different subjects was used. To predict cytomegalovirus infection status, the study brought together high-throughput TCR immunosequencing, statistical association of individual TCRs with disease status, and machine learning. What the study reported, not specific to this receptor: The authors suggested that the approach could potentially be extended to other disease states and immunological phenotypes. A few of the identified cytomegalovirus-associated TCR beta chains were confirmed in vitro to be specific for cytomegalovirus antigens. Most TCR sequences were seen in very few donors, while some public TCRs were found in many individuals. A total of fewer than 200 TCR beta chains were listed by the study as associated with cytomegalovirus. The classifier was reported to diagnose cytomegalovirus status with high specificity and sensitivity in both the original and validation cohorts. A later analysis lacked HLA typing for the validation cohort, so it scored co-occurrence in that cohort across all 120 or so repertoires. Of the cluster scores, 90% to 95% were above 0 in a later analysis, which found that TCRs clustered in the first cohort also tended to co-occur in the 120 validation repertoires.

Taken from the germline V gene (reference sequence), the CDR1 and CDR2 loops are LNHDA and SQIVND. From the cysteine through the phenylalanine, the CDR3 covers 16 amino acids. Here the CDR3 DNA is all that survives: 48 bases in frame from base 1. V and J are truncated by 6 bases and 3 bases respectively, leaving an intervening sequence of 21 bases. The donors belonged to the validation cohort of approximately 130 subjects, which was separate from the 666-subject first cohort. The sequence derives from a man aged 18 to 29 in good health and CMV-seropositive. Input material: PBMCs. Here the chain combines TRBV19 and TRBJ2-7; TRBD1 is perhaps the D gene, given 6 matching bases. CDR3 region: CASSPRFGRGNYEQYF. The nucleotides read TGTGCCAGTAGCCCTAGATTCGGCAGGGGCAACTACGAGCAGTACTTC.